This T cell receptor (beta chain) was sequenced during a study of control samples from healthy donors and cancer patients. Germline lookup yields CDR1 SGHNT and CDR2 YYREEE (reference sequence). This CDR3 has 14 amino acids. The J segment lost 6 bases and the V segment lost 0 bases, leaving 3 bases of the junction unmatched. The assay was immunoSEQ multiplex PCR, and TCRdb's table has in-frame clones only and misses some. Among around 250,000 clones listed, over 70% were seen once. V usage is TRBV5-4 and J usage is TRBJ2-7; 10 nucleotides align to TRBD2. Sequencing used PBMCs. This clonotype was obtained from a woman in her sixties with lung cancer. CDR3 in DNA: TGTGCCAGCAGCTTGGTACTAGCGGGAACCGAGCAGTACTTC. Translating it yields CASSLVLAGTEQYF. Full variable domain (remainder filled in from reference TRBV5-4 and TRBJ2-7): ETGVTQSPTHLIKTRGQQVTLRCSSQSGHNTVSWYQQALGQGPQFIFQYYREEENGRGNFPPRFSGLQFPNYSSELNVNALELDDSALYLCASSLVLAGTEQYFGPGTRLTVT.